Included here is one TCR beta chain sequence, with context. Its cognate antigen has yet to be identified. It has no much larger one-base neighbor in the sample; base qualities were not kept. The time point label corresponds to: baseline before first vaccination. The vaccinee samples were drawn from two UK trials, COV001 and COV002, one of which was a single-blind randomized controlled phase 2/3 trial testing AZD1222 (ChAdOx1 nCoV-19) in healthy adults. For TCRbeta chain sequencing, PBMC samples were collected from trial participants at day 0 and at day 28 after the second dose. The CDR3 regions of human TCRbeta chains were subjected to immunosequencing. Per the authors' processing: Repertoire TCRs were matched against a reference library of SARS-CoV-2-specific TCRs generated with the MIRA antigen-specificity platform. Breadth was defined as the fraction of unique TCRs that were SARS-CoV-2-associated. Depth was defined as the fraction of total T cells that were SARS-CoV-2-associated. Using the MIRA data, each spike-specific TCR was mapped to the spike region that the TCR reacts to and placed in a CD4 or CD8 class. Log10-transformed breadth and depth values were compared by one-way ANOVA with Sidak's multiple comparisons tests. TCRdb holds this immuneACCESS table with in-frame rearrangements only. Some clones are missing; in checked studies, unresolved V genes explain under half, and the rest has no known cause. That table supplies the V and J calls and clone size; D and trimming were determined from the DNA. Within this sample are fewer than 200,000 clones, with 85% to 90% of them counted one time only. The ten top clones hold 5% to 7% of the sample.

These data are taken from a study of T cell responses to AZD1222 COVID-19 vaccine (dated by TCRdb to about 2021). About the investigation overall: AZD1222 recipients whose second dose came at about 4 weeks and those whose second dose came at about 12 weeks were combined into one group, since spike-specific TCR depth and breadth did not differ between the two schedules. A total of 233 trial participants underwent TCR sequencing, of whom about 210 had received two doses of AZD1222 and some 25 had received two doses of the MenACWY control vaccine. Enrollment into the trials was organized by age into subgroups of 18-55, 56-69 and 70-plus years, and those subgroups contained roughly 160, 29 and 62 TCR-sequenced participants, respectively. Points the paper makes about the study in general: Spike-specific TCR breadth and depth rose significantly after two AZD1222 doses compared with day 0 and with MenACWY recipients. Reportedly, almost half of the unique spike-specific TCRs recognized epitopes lying outside the regions that are mutated in the B.1.351 and B.1.1.7 variants. The whole spike protein was spanned by vaccine-associated CD4 TCRs, and dominant responses were seen in regions 160-218 and 743-854. Because no samples from the day 14 peak response were available, repertoires could be characterized only after the peak T cell response. Most participants were white British and females outnumbered males, and the authors suggested that clonal diversity may have been underestimated. In the small 56-69-year group, the increase in depth fell short of significance, most likely because of low power. Conclusions about previously exposed vaccinees are limited because only a handful of AZD1222 recipients were SARS-CoV-2 seropositive at baseline.

Reading from cysteine to phenylalanine, the CDR3 counts 12 amino acids. CDR3 DNA is the only sequence kept; it has 36 bases, read in frame from the first base. The germline V and J ends show losses of 4 bases and 8 bases respectively, and no gene match explains 2 bases of the junction. The germline V gene gives CDR1 as SGDLS and CDR2 as YYNGEE. The rearranged chain carries TRBV9 and TRBJ2-1; TRBD2 aligns with 8 central bases. The receptor comes from an adult in good health. The starting material was peripheral blood, obtained on day 0 of AZD1222 vaccination. The nucleotide sequence is given as TGTGCCAGCAGCCCGGGGGGGTATGAGCAGTTCTTC. This encodes CASSPGGYEQFF.